This T cell receptor (beta chain) was observed in a study of T cells after posttransplantation cyclophosphamide. Study-wide results and caveats: After PTCy, TRB diversity resembled that of CNI/methotrexate controls.

As for this clone: What it recognizes is unknown.

Trimming at V came to 5 bases and at J to 6 bases, leaving 6 bases not matched to a gene. CDR3 length: 13 amino acids. Germline loops: CDR1 MNHEY, CDR2 SMNVEV (reference sequence). The method was immunoSEQ multiplex PCR; TCRdb's version includes in-frame clones alone and lacks a portion of them. Of 35,000 to 50,000 clones listed, 90% are singletons. Busulfan-fludarabine conditioning, marrow transplant, and cyclophosphamide on days +3 and +4 were administered. This TCR was sampled from a male patient between 55 and 70 years old who received an allogeneic stem cell transplant from a related donor and was CMV-positive. Some T cells may be transferred from the graft donor. This specimen consisted of PBMCs, obtained 55 to 70 days after allogeneic stem cell transplant with posttransplant cyclophosphamide. The chain uses TRBV27 and TRBJ1-1; 7 nucleotides line up with TRBD1. This CDR3 is CASSLYQGAEAFF. The CDR3 DNA reads as TGTGCCAGCAGTCTGTATCAGGGGGCTGAAGCTTTCTTT.